This TCR beta chain is from a study of blood T cell repertoires in COVID-19. Study details: Samples of COVID-19 (acute and convalescent) were obtained from the United States, Italy and Spain.

TCRdb keeps only in-frame clones here, not all; method: immunoSEQ multiplex PCR. In the table there are 200,000 to 250,000 clones, just under 85% of which are singletons. Study members were between roughly 18 and 89 years old and lived in roughly 24 US regions. Cohort allocation depended upon clinical history that participants reported. Cohort 3 donors counted as recovered after two negative PCRs, clearance, or resolved symptoms. The source material was PBMCs or T cells enriched from blood (not recorded which). This receptor was identified in a man in his forties who had recovered from COVID-19.

The DNA for the CDR3 is TGTGCCAGTAGTATACGGGAGGGGACCGGGGAGCTGTTTTTT. This encodes CASSIREGTGELFF. The rearrangement uses TRBV19 and TRBJ2-2; 8 positions agree with TRBD2. The V gene end was trimmed by 2 bases and the J gene end by 5 bases; junction bases not matched to a gene: 1. This CDR3 contains 14 residues. Germline-derived CDR1 and CDR2 are LNHDA and SQIVND (reference sequence). Filled out from reference TRBV19 and TRBJ2-2, the complete variable domain reads DGGITQSPKYLFRKEGQNVTLSCEQNLNHDAMYWYRQDPGQGLRLIYYSQIVNDFQKGDIAEGYSVSREKKESFPLTVTSAQKNPTAFYLCASSIREGTGELFFGEGSRLTVL.